A single sample is the source of the 19 T cell receptor beta chains below, sequenced in a study of identical twins. TCRdb ran MiXCR on the 5' RACE reads and lists one entry per CDR3 protein. The table records approximately 500,000 distinct CDR3 sequences, 24% of them present only once. The data were also submitted as part of a second study, on T cells expressing NK-cell markers.

Sequenced input: CD4+ T cells sorted from blood. The receptors were gathered from a woman younger than 35 in good health.

This clonotype was seen a handful of times. The V call is TRBV5-6, the J call TRBJ2-3; 8 nucleotides agree with TRBD1. V was pared by 0 bases and J by 4 bases, with 10 bases of the junction left unmatched. The CDR3 runs 17 residues. Per the germline V gene, CDR1 is SGHDT and CDR2 is YYEEEE. The CDR3 DNA follows: TGTGCCAGCAGCTTGGGACAGGGGATCCTCCGCCCAGATACGCAGTATTTT. Encoded protein: CASSLGQGILRPDTQYF.

The chain combines TRBV12-3 or TRBV12-4 with TRBJ2-1; D is possibly TRBD2 (5 bases). V shed 4 bases and J shed 12 bases, with 22 bases lying between them. The length of the CDR3 is 15 residues. The CDR3, as DNA: TGTGCCAGCAGTTCGGACCGTTTCCCGGGGATTGGGCAGTTCTTC. It specifies CASSSDRFPGIGQFF.

This clonotype was observed a few times. CDR3 DNA sequence: TGCAGTGCTAGATCCGGCGGGAGCACAGATACGCAGTATTTT. Its translation is CSARSGGSTDTQYF. V is TRBV20-1 and J is TRBJ2-3; D perhaps matches TRBD2 (5 bases). The length of the CDR3 is 14 residues. Per the germline V gene, CDR1 is DFQATT and CDR2 is SNEGSKA (reference sequence). Trimming pared 2 bases from V and 0 bases from J, leaving 9 bases between.

This rearrangement joins TRBV3-1 to TRBJ2-5; D gene unclear. In germline, CDR1 is LGHDT, CDR2 YNNKEL (reference sequence). V was shortened by 4 bases and J by 5 bases, with 11 bases between the two germline ends. The CDR3 covers 13 residues. The DNA for the CDR3 is TGTGCCAGCAGCCCATATGAAGGGGAGACCCAGTACTTC. The encoded protein is CASSPYEGETQYF.

The CDR3 loop is CATSRVPGQAYGYTF. CDR3 DNA sequence: TGTGCCACCAGCAGAGTTCCGGGACAGGCCTATGGCTACACCTTC. This rearrangement joins TRBV15 to TRBJ1-2; 8 nucleotides align to TRBD1. The CDR3 totals 15 residues. V gave up 1 base and J gave up 4 bases; unmatched junction bases: 5. Germline V gene data show CDR1 as LNHNV and CDR2 as YYDKDF (reference sequence).

The chain combines TRBV20-1 with TRBJ2-6; D might be TRBD2 (6 bases). The ends were cut back, 1 base at V and 0 bases at J, with 13 bases in the middle. The CDR3 length is 17 residues. CDR1 and CDR2 from the germline V gene are DFQATT and SNEGSKA (reference sequence). As DNA, the CDR3 is TGCAGTGCTAGAGGAGGGAGGCAATCCTCTGGGGCCAACGTCCTGACTTTC. Its translation is CSARGGRQSSGANVLTF.

The chain uses TRBV7-8 and TRBJ2-1; 11 bases match TRBD2. After removal of 2 bases from V and 4 bases from J, the junction contained 7 bases not matched to a gene. The CDR3 loop spans 17 amino acids. In germline, CDR1 is SGHVS, CDR2 FQNEAQ. The CDR3 spells CASSLKPLAGGYNEQFF. DNA for the CDR3: TGTGCCAGCAGCTTAAAGCCCCTAGCGGGGGGTTACAATGAGCAGTTCTTC.

The V gene is TRBV20-1, the J gene TRBJ2-7; no definite D call. This CDR3 comprises 15 residues. Trimming cost V 5 bases and J 0 bases, with 17 bases left between them. Germline V gene lookup returns CDR1 DFQATT and CDR2 SNEGSKA (reference sequence). The CDR3 coding sequence is TGCAGTGCTCCTTGGTTGGCCCCGGGCTCCTACGAGCAGTACTTC. Protein product: CSAPWLAPGSYEQYF.

This clonotype was observed a few times. The chain recombines TRBV12-5 with TRBJ1-1; weak D call: TRBD1 (5 bases). V dropped 1 base and J dropped 11 bases, with 14 bases sitting between them. Germline V gene sequence: CDR1 LGHNT, CDR2 FRNRAP. CDR3 length equals 13 residues. The CDR3 DNA follows: TGTGCTAGTGGTTTGGGACGACAGCGTTCGGCTTTCTTT. Its protein product is CASGLGRQRSAFF.

This rearrangement joins TRBV4-3 to TRBJ2-2; D is unresolved. The germline gives CDR1 LGHNA, CDR2 YSLEER. This CDR3 has 14 residues. The germline V and J ends were trimmed by 0 bases and 4 bases, with 6 bases remaining between them. CDR3 nucleotides: TGCGCCAGCAGCCAAGATGGGTTCACCGGGGAGCTGTTTTTT. It yields the protein CASSQDGFTGELFF.

The rearrangement links TRBV7-2 to TRBJ1-4; D might be TRBD1 (5 bases). This CDR3 is 15 amino acids long. Germline V CDR1 and CDR2: SGHTA, FQGNSA. Trimming shortened V by 5 bases and J by 2 bases, and 12 bases separated the two germline ends. CDR3 region: CASSRQAGTNEKLFF. DNA for the CDR3: TGTGCCAGCAGCCGCCAGGCAGGGACTAATGAAAAACTGTTTTTT.

This clonotype has just a few counts. This chain joins TRBV7-2 and TRBJ2-3; D is undetermined. This CDR3 has 13 amino acids. The germline V gene has CDR1 SGHTA and CDR2 FQGNSA. The V and J ends lost 5 bases and 0 bases respectively, with 6 bases between them. This CDR3 is CASSTMSTDTQYF. The CDR3 nucleotides are TGTGCCAGCAGCACCATGAGCACAGATACGCAGTATTTT.

This clonotype was recorded a few times. The genes are TRBV7-9 and TRBJ1-6; no clear D gene. The CDR3 covers 13 residues. V was cut by 0 bases and J by 10 bases, with 7 bases left in between. Germline V CDR1 and CDR2: SEHNR, FQNEAQ (reference sequence). The CDR3 DNA sequence: TGTGCCAGCAGCTTAGCGCTCGAGTCACCCCTCCACTTT. Amino acids: CASSLALESPLHF.

This clonotype has just a few counts. V usage is TRBV20-1 and J usage is TRBJ1-2, with D perhaps TRBD1 (6 bases). The CDR3 totals 11 residues. Germline assignment: CDR1 DFQATT and CDR2 SNEGSKA (reference sequence). Trimming cost V 4 bases and J 6 bases, with 9 bases left between them. The CDR3 DNA reads TGCAGTGCTACCCAGGGGAATGGCTACACCTTC. Translation gives CSATQGNGYTF.

This clonotype has only a few counts. The V gene is TRBV20-1, the J gene TRBJ2-7, with a weak D call TRBD2 (6 bases). The germline V gene encodes CDR1 DFQATT and CDR2 SNEGSKA (reference sequence). The V end was cut by 3 bases, the J end by 4 bases, with 19 bases between. The CDR3 contains 15 residues. CDR3 coding DNA: TGCAGTGCTAGTGATAGCGGACAAGGCAAATACGAGCAGTACTTC. The encoded protein is CSASDSGQGKYEQYF.

This clonotype was counted between two and nine times. This chain connects TRBV4-2 to TRBJ2-1; tentative D call: TRBD2 (6 bases). Trimming shortened V by 4 bases and J by 7 bases, and 29 bases separated the two germline ends. The CDR3 totals 19 residues. Germline V gene lookup returns CDR1 LGHNA and CDR2 YNFKEQ. CDR3 protein: CASSPRGGAGYPKGNEQFF. Here the CDR3 DNA reads TGTGCCAGCAGCCCCCGGGGCGGCGCGGGGTATCCAAAGGGGAATGAGCAGTTCTTC.

This clonotype was detected only a few times. The genes are TRBV9 and TRBJ2-1; D is tentatively TRBD1 or TRBD2 (5 bases each). Trimming removed 5 bases at V and 4 bases at J, with 13 bases between. The CDR3 is made up of 14 amino acids. Germline-derived CDR1 and CDR2 are SGDLS and YYNGEE. The CDR3 spells CASSRGDRYNEQFF. CDR3 DNA sequence: TGTGCCAGCAGTAGAGGGGACCGATACAATGAGCAGTTCTTC.

This clonotype was seen only a few times. The V and J genes are TRBV20-1 and TRBJ2-5, with D perhaps TRBD2 (5 bases). Germline V gene data show CDR1 as DFQATT and CDR2 as SNEGSKA (reference sequence). The CDR3 loop spans 14 amino acids. The V gene lost 1 base and the J gene lost 5 bases, with 14 bases spanning the gap. The CDR3 DNA is TGCAGTGCTAGAGGTATTGGGAGTTCCGAGACCCAGTACTTC. Protein sequence: CSARGIGSSETQYF.

This clonotype was detected only a few times. The gene calls are TRBV12-3 or TRBV12-4 and TRBJ1-1, with 8 bases that match TRBD1. There are 16 residues in the CDR3. Trimming at V came to 2 bases and at J to 0 bases, leaving 5 bases not matched to a gene. The CDR3 region is CASSLRRQGLNTEAFF. The DNA for the CDR3 is TGTGCCAGCAGTTTAAGGCGACAGGGGTTGAACACTGAAGCTTTCTTT.